A selection of T cell receptor beta chains follows, all from one sample in a study of spatial heterogeneity in lung cancer. MiXCR, applied by TCRdb to the 5' RACE reads, yields one record per CDR3 protein. Counted here are around 15,000 distinct CDR3 sequences, just under 8% occurring once; the ten biggest clones make up roughly 34%. Sequenced material: PBMCs, taken at surgery. The source is a female donor with early-stage non-small cell lung cancer. Both conserved end residues are part of each CDR3. D genes are given only for firm matches. Clone size is not always given. Where it is, it says once, few, many or a class for expanded clones.

abundance	v_gene	d_gene	CDR3aa
many	TRBV9	-	CASSVRSGGEKLFF
many	TRBV14	-	CASSQDLGGSNEKLFF
many	TRBV12-3/TRBV12-4	-	CASSPRTGEGSPLHF
many	TRBV11-2	-	CASSLEGSSNEQYF
few	TRBV29-1	-	CSVGNPSAFF
many	TRBV10-2	-	CASSEGGPQHF
many	TRBV7-2	TRBD2	CASSGTMETQYF
many	TRBV6-2/TRBV6-3	-	CASSYLRREQFF
few	TRBV14	-	CASSLTYNEQFF
many	TRBV4-1	TRBD2	CASSHLNLAGGSNEQFF
few	TRBV6-2/TRBV6-3	TRBD1	CASSFSGQPRPNTEAFF
few	TRBV7-3	-	CASSNPRGRNSPLHF
few	TRBV28	-	CASSLWGGSTEAFF
many	TRBV6-2/TRBV6-3	-	CASTPGGPYEQYF
-	TRBV6-4	TRBD1	CASSPGTGSSSGNEQFF
many	TRBV3-1	-	CASSRDPSSYNEQFF
many	TRBV6-2/TRBV6-3	TRBD2	CASSPHPLAGGPRETQYF
medium-sized	TRBV29-1	-	CSVGFLFF
-	TRBV9	-	CASSVGLQRNYEQYF
many	TRBV5-1	TRBD2	CASSSGVGTDTQYF
many	TRBV10-2	TRBD2	CASRLAVLDEQFF
few	TRBV2	-	CASRRTGRREETQYF
-	TRBV28	-	CASSFIRRYGGELFF
-	TRBV9	-	CASSPHPGVGGNVLTF
-	TRBV10-3	TRBD1	CAIRGDSRSSYEQYF
-	TRBV27	-	CASSLGYETEAFF
few	TRBV12-5	-	CASGLQPRETQYF
few	TRBV20-1	-	CSARRDQETQYF
many	TRBV5-5	TRBD1	CASSSGGVTGGYTF
many	TRBV28	-	CASSFEGTDSYHGYTF
many	TRBV20-1	-	CSTARSRGVGQPQHF
few	TRBV7-6	-	CASSLGDWTEAFF
many	TRBV6-5	-	CASSYSGGGSGNTIYF
-	TRBV6-2/TRBV6-3	-	CASSSGSGGGYEQFF
many	TRBV7-2	TRBD2	CASSMKAGGHETQYF
many	TRBV11-2	TRBD2	CASSLMGLAGGDTQYF
-	TRBV7-9	-	CASSFGGATNQPQHF
-	TRBV5-4	TRBD2	CASSLRLAGTNEQFF
many	TRBV7-9	-	CASSSGRYTQYF
many	TRBV9	-	CASSETRANTGELFF
-	TRBV29-1	TRBD2	CSVVGVGSSGGHTDTQYF
-	TRBV20-1	-	CSAPAIGAMRETQYF